The 8 T cell receptor beta chains given below trace back to one sample, sequenced in a study of blood T cell repertoires in COVID-19. Repertoires were generated with immunoSEQ multiplex PCR, while TCRdb's copy carries only in-frame clones and drops some. The repertoire holds approximately 50,000 clones, with 75% to 80% as singletons. The sequencing sample was made of peripheral blood. The receptors derive from a man in his forties or fifties with active or convalescent COVID-19.

The CDR3, as DNA: TGCAGTGCCGACACGTACAATGAGCAGTTCTTC. This gives the protein CSADTYNEQFF. This chain uses TRBV20-1 with TRBJ2-1; the D is unclear. Trimming removed 6 bases from V and 4 bases from J, with 7 bases in between. From germline, CDR1 is DFQATT and CDR2 SNEGSKA (reference sequence). CDR3 length equals 11 residues.

As concerns this clone: A junction boundary mismatches the germline segment, possibly from a read error. The sample contains more than one DNA sequence encoding this CDR3. V is TRBV7-3 and J is TRBJ1-2; D may be TRBD1 (5 bases). This CDR3 spans 14 amino acids. Germline CDR1 SGHTA, CDR2 FQGTGA. The CDR3 nucleotides read TGTGCCAGCAGCTCACAGAGGGGAGGAGATGGTTACACCTTC. Its protein is CASSSQRGGDGYTF.

V usage is TRBV7-2 and J usage is TRBJ2-1, with a possible D match to TRBD2 (5 bases). The CDR3 is 15 amino acids. The germline V gene has CDR1 SGHTA and CDR2 FQGNSA. V lost 1 base and J 4 bases, leaving 11 bases between the germline ends. The CDR3: CASSLDVGVYNEQFF. The CDR3, as DNA: TGTGCCAGCAGCTTAGACGTGGGAGTATACAATGAGCAGTTCTTC. Drawing the rest from reference TRBV7-2 and TRBJ2-1, the complete variable domain is GAGVSQSPSNKVTEKGKDVELRCDPISGHTALYWYRQSLGQGLEFLIYFQGNSAPDKSGLPSDRFSAERTGGSVSTLTIQRTQQEDSAVYLCASSLDVGVYNEQFFGPGTRLTVL.

The DNA of the CDR3 is TGTGCCAGTGGGACAGGGGGCGCGGGCTATGGCTACACCTTC. This sequence encodes CASGTGGAGYGYTF. The rearrangement joins TRBV19 to TRBJ1-2; 12 bases fit TRBD1. The CDR3 length is 14 residues. V shed 8 bases, J shed 4 bases, and the junction held 5 bases outside the gene matches. CDR1 and CDR2 (germline): LNHDA, SQIVND (reference sequence).

V gene TRBV3-1 (or the pseudogene TRBV3-2) combines with J gene TRBJ2-1; 9 bases line up with TRBD2. This CDR3 contains 19 residues. Trimming cost V 4 bases and J 2 bases; bases outside gene matches: 15. CDR1 and CDR2 from the germline V gene are LGHDT and YNNKEL (reference sequence). The chain's CDR3 is CASSPHEGREGRPYNEQFF. In nucleotides, the CDR3 is TGTGCCAGCAGCCCCCATGAGGGGCGGGAGGGAAGACCCTACAATGAGCAGTTCTTC.

The V and J genes are TRBV2 and TRBJ2-1; 9 bases map to TRBD1. J gave up 5 bases and V 7 bases, and 6 bases lay outside the gene matches. The CDR3 runs to 14 residues. Germline V gives CDR1 SNHLY, CDR2 FYNNEI. CDR3 region: CASKKQGADNEQFF. Here the CDR3 DNA reads TGTGCCAGCAAGAAACAGGGGGCGGACAATGAGCAGTTCTTC.

There are a few counts of this clone. V usage is TRBV28 and J usage is TRBJ2-7; the D gene is possibly TRBD2 (5 bases). Trimming took 7 bases from V and 3 from J, leaving 10 bases between them. Germline V gene data show CDR1 as MDHEN and CDR2 as SYDVKM. CDR3 size: 12 residues. CDR3 bases: TGTGCCAGCAAGGGAGTTTTCTACGAGCAGTACTTC. The encoded protein is CASKGVFYEQYF.

This clone has only a few counts. V gene TRBV6-5 combines with J gene TRBJ2-3; the D gene is possibly TRBD2 (6 bases). The V gene's germline CDR1 is MNHEY and CDR2 SVGAGI. The CDR3 runs 13 residues. Trimming pared 6 bases from V and 2 bases from J, leaving 9 bases between. The DNA of the CDR3 is TGTGCCAGCAGATCGGGGGTCACAGATACGCAGTATTTT. As protein: CASRSGVTDTQYF.